This TCR beta chain was captured by sequencing in a study of T cells in Graves' hyperthyroidism and ophthalmopathy. Notes on the study in general: Most expanded thyroid clonotypes above 0.001 also appeared in blood. Prediction of ophthalmopathy progression came a median approximately 6.6 months pre-onset.

To note about this clonotype: Its cognate antigen is unknown.

The investigators amplified TCR beta CDR3 regions from RNA transcripts. Primed by the HTBI set, a first-round RT-PCR was run on the TCR CDR3. TCRdb re-called the multiplex PCR reads with MiXCR, one entry per CDR3 protein. The top ten hold roughly 4.5% of the sample, which has 600,000 to 700,000 distinct CDR3 sequences, about 14% seen once. The TCR was taken from a woman between 40 and 55 years old with Graves' ophthalmopathy. The sequencing input was blood.

CDR3 nucleotides: TGTGCCAGCAGCTTAGTTCGTCGCACAGATACGCAGTATTTT. Residues: CASSLVRRTDTQYF. The chain links TRBV11-2 to TRBJ2-3; D is ambiguous. Germline CDR1 and CDR2: SGHAT and FQNNGV. V was pared by 1 base and J by 1 base, with 6 bases between. The CDR3 is 14 residues long.